The following is a T cell receptor (beta chain) sequence with its context. Its target is not known. These data originate in a study of CD4+ T cells in melanoma. Findings and limits, study-wide: A reported correlation linked neoantigen-specific CD4+ T cells to CD8+, macrophage and B cell function. In melanoma, neoantigen-specific CD4+ T cells reportedly differed in differentiation state.

Using immunoSEQ multiplex PCR, the repertoire was profiled, and TCRdb retains in-frame clones only, with some absent. The repertoire holds some 110,000 clones, with about 90% as singletons. V lost 5 bases and J lost 0, with 5 bases in between. The CDR3 extends over 12 amino acids. Per the germline V gene, CDR1 is SGHTA and CDR2 is FQGNSA. Sequenced material: peripheral blood. The chain uses TRBV7-2 and TRBJ2-7, with D uncertain. The receptor comes from a human donor with melanoma. The CDR3 region has the DNA TGTGCCAGCAGCCGCGTCTCCTACGAGCAGTACTTC. Its translation: CASSRVSYEQYF.